Below are 7 T cell receptor beta chains sequenced from a single sample in a study of T cells in tumors after PD-1 blockade. Libraries were prepared by immunoSEQ multiplex PCR; TCRdb keeps only in-frame clonotypes and omits some of them. The table lists some 47,000 clones, 79% of them singletons. The sample here was PBMCs, taken before anti-PD-1 treatment. Receptors originate from a human donor with basal cell carcinoma.

The chain recombines TRBV24-1 with TRBJ2-1; 12 nucleotides line up with TRBD1. With V trimmed by 9 bases and J by 10 bases, 6 bases remained unmatched. The CDR3 spans 13 residues. The germline gives CDR1 KGHDR, CDR2 SFDVKD. The CDR3 here is CATGTGGVQEQFF. The CDR3 bases are TGTGCCACCGGGACAGGGGGCGTTCAGGAGCAGTTCTTC.

The V gene is TRBV5-1, the J gene TRBJ1-3; 7 positions match TRBD1. V shed 4 bases and J 2 bases; nucleotides not matched to a gene: 6. Germline-derived CDR1 and CDR2 are SGHRS and YFSETQ. This CDR3 comprises 15 residues. CDR3 region: CASSNDGTAGNTIYF. CDR3 DNA sequence: TGCGCCAGCAGCAACGACGGGACAGCTGGAAACACCATATATTTT. The full variable domain, in which reference TRBV5-1 and TRBJ1-3 provide the parts outside the CDR3, is KAGVTQTPRYLIKTRGQQVTLSCSPISGHRSVSWYQQTPGQGLQFLFEYFSETQRNKGNFPGRFSGRQFSNSRSEMNVSTLELGDSALYLCASSNDGTAGNTIYFGEGSWLTVV.

The V call is TRBV18, the J call TRBJ2-7; 7 bases agree with TRBD1. Germline V gives CDR1 KGHSH, CDR2 LQKENI. After removal of 1 base from V and 6 bases from J, the junction contained 6 bases not matched to a gene. The CDR3 length is 14 residues. The CDR3 nucleotides read TGTGCCAGCTCACCACGACAGGGACCAGGCGAGCAGTACTTC. Translating gives CASSPRQGPGEQYF. The full variable domain, rest sourced from reference TRBV18 and TRBJ2-7, is NAGVMQNPRHLVRRRGQEARLRCSPMKGHSHVYWYRQLPEEGLKFMVYLQKENIIDESGMPKERFSAEFPKEGPSILRIQQVVRGDSAAYFCASSPRQGPGEQYFGPGTRLTVT.

The chain employs TRBV5-1 and TRBJ2-7; possibly TRBD2 for D (5 bases). V gave up 2 bases and J gave up 2 bases, with 11 bases separating them. Germline V CDR1 and CDR2: SGHRS, YFSETQ. CDR3 length: 14 amino acids. The CDR3, as DNA: TGCGCCAGCAGCTTCGAGGGAGTCACCTACGAGCAGTACTTC. This codes for CASSFEGVTYEQYF. Filled out from reference TRBV5-1 and TRBJ2-7, the complete variable domain reads KAGVTQTPRYLIKTRGQQVTLSCSPISGHRSVSWYQQTPGQGLQFLFEYFSETQRNKGNFPGRFSGRQFSNSRSEMNVSTLELGDSALYLCASSFEGVTYEQYFGPGTRLTVT.

This clone showed up many times. The V gene is TRBV7-9, the J gene TRBJ1-5; perhaps TRBD1 as D (6 bases). CDR1 and CDR2 from the germline V gene are SEHNR and FQNEAQ (reference sequence). The CDR3 sequence is 17 residues long. Trimming took off 5 bases at V and 4 bases at J, with 21 bases between the two ends. CDR3 nucleotides: TGTGCCAGCAGCCCAACGAGCGCAGGGGCCTTGAATCAGCCCCAGCATTTT. Translated: CASSPTSAGALNQPQHF.

CDR3 amino acids: CASSPDPWEGAEQYF. CDR3 sequence (DNA): TGCGCCAGCAGCCCGGACCCCTGGGAGGGAGCCGAGCAGTACTTC. The gene calls are TRBV5-1 and TRBJ2-7; TRBD2 aligns across 7 bases. The CDR3 contains 15 residues. Trimming removed 4 bases from V and 6 bases from J; junction bases left unmatched: 13. Germline CDR1 SGHRS, CDR2 YFSETQ.

The gene calls are TRBV5-1 and TRBJ2-1, with D unresolved. Germline lookup yields CDR1 SGHRS and CDR2 YFSETQ. This CDR3 region has 14 residues. Between the trimmed V and J ends, which lost 0 bases and 4 bases, there was a span of 8 bases. CDR3 DNA sequence: TGCGCCAGCAGCTTGGAACATTTATACAATGAGCAGTTCTTC. It encodes CASSLEHLYNEQFF.